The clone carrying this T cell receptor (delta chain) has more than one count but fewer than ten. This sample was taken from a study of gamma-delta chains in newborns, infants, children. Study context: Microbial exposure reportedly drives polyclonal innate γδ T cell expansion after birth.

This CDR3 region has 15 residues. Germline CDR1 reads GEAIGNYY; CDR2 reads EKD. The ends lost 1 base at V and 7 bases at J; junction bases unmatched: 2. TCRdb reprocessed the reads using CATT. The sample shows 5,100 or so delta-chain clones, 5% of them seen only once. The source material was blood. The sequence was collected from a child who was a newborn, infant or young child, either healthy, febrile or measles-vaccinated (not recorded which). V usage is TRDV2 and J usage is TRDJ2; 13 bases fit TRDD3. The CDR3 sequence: CACDTLGDTEAQLFF. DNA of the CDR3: TGTGCCTGTGACACACTGGGGGATACGGAAGCACAACTCTTCTTT.